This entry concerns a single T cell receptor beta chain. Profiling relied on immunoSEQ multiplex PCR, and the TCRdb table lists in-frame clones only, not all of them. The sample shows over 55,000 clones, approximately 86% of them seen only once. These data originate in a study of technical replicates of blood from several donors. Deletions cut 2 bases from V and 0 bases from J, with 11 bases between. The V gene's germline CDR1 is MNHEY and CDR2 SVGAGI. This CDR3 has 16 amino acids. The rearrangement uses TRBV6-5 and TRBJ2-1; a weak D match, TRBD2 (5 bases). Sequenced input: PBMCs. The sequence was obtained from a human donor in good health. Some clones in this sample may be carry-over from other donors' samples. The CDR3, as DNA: TGTGCCAGCAGTTACGGAGGACCGCACTCCTACAATGAGCAGTTCTTC. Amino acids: CASSYGGPHSYNEQFF.